The clone carrying this TCR beta chain has ten or more counts. As yet, its antigen is unknown. TCRdb re-analysed the RT-PCR reads in MiXCR, keeping a single row per CDR3 protein. The sample records more than 600,000 distinct CDR3 sequences, 18% being singletons. The data originate from a study of response to subunit inactivated influenza vaccine. Study findings and constraints: Seasonal influenza vaccination, on each occasion, was suggested by the authors to recruit few new T cells.

V dropped 5 bases and J dropped 0 bases, with 17 bases sitting between them. The germline CDR1 and CDR2 sequences are DFQATT and SNEGSKA (reference sequence). The CDR3 covers 15 residues. The input for sequencing was PBMCs from blood, taken around 5 days after vaccination. The clonotype was recovered from a man in his fifties or sixties who received an inactivated influenza vaccine. The chain is built from TRBV20-1 and TRBJ2-7, with D possibly being TRBD1 (6 bases). In DNA form, the CDR3 reads TGCAGTGCTCCACCCAGGGGACGAAACTCCTACGAGCAGTACTTC. Translating it yields CSAPPRGRNSYEQYF.